One sample yielded the 20 T cell receptor beta chains listed below, sequenced in a study of T cell responses to AZD1222 COVID-19 vaccine. Some clones are missing from TCRdb's copy, which holds only in-frame ones; the method was immunoSEQ multiplex PCR. The sample lists some 42,000 clones, 75% to 90% occurring once. The sample in question was peripheral blood, obtained 28 days after the second AZD1222 dose. These receptor sequences come from an adult who received the AZD1222 COVID-19 vaccine.

This clone was observed a single time. The CDR3 DNA follows: TGTGCCAGCAGTGGGCCGGACGTGTTCTCTGGAAACACCATATATTTT. It codes for CASSGPDVFSGNTIYF. The rearrangement uses TRBV6-1 and TRBJ1-3; no clear D gene. Germline lookup yields CDR1 MNHNS and CDR2 SASEGT. The CDR3 extends over 16 amino acids. Trimming took off 4 bases at V and 0 bases at J, with 13 bases between the two ends.

The chain is built from TRBV4-1 and TRBJ2-5; 9 bases align to TRBD2. CDR3 length: 16 residues. V lost 5 bases, J lost 4 bases, and 11 bases stayed unmatched. Per the germline V gene, CDR1 is MGHRA and CDR2 is YSYEKL. CDR3 DNA: TGCGCCAGCAGCGACCCGACTAGCGGTTATGGAGAGACCCAGTACTTC. Protein sequence: CASSDPTSGYGETQYF.

The V call is TRBV6-6, the J call TRBJ2-5, with a tentative D call TRBD2 (7 bases). Trimming removed 5 bases from V and 1 base from J, with 11 bases in between. The germline CDR1 and CDR2 sequences are MNHNY and SVGAGI (reference sequence). CDR3 length equals 14 residues. DNA for the CDR3: TGTGCCAGCAGTCACGGGGGGCCCCAAGAGACCCAGTACTTC. It translates to CASSHGGPQETQYF.

The chain combines TRBV10-3 with TRBJ1-5, with D unresolved. CDR1 ENHRY and CDR2 SYGVKD come from the germline V gene. The CDR3 extends over 12 amino acids. The V gene lost 6 bases and the J gene lost 4 bases, with 7 bases spanning the gap. CDR3: CAISPVNQPQHF. In DNA, the CDR3 is TGTGCCATCAGCCCCGTTAATCAGCCCCAGCATTTT.

This clone has just a few counts. This chain joins TRBV14 and TRBJ1-6, with unresolved D. V shed 1 base and J shed 11 bases, with 6 bases lying between them. The CDR3 is 12 amino acids. Germline lookup yields CDR1 SGHDN and CDR2 FVKESK. CDR3 region: CASSQGTPPLHF. For the CDR3, the DNA is TGTGCCAGCAGCCAAGGGACCCCACCCCTCCACTTT.

The rearrangement uses TRBV6-5 and TRBJ1-1, with D unclear. CDR3 size: 14 residues. Trimming left V 3 bases short and J 3 bases short, with 11 bases between. Germline loops: CDR1 MNHEY, CDR2 SVGAGI. CDR3 sequence reads: CASSYSNRDTEAFF. The CDR3 region has the DNA TGTGCCAGCAGTTATTCCAATAGAGACACTGAAGCTTTCTTT.

This clone was observed once. The chain combines TRBV2 with TRBJ2-1; perhaps D is TRBD1 or TRBD2 (5 bases each). The ends were cut back, 3 bases at V and 4 bases at J, with 7 bases in the middle. Germline CDR1 SNHLY, CDR2 FYNNEI. This CDR3 spans 13 amino acids. As DNA, the CDR3 is TGTGCCAGCAGTGAGAGGGGATACAATGAGCAGTTCTTC. It codes for CASSERGYNEQFF.

The chain carries TRBV5-6 and TRBJ1-1; D uncertain. CDR1 is SGHDT, CDR2 YYEEEE, per germline. CDR3 length: 16 amino acids. The V gene lost 0 bases and the J gene lost 0 bases, with 12 bases spanning the gap. This CDR3 is CASSLVAPGMNTEAFF. CDR3 sequence (DNA): TGTGCCAGCAGCTTGGTAGCCCCGGGGATGAACACTGAAGCTTTCTTT.

The V call is TRBV19, the J call TRBJ2-1, with a tentative D call TRBD2 (6 bases). From germline, CDR1 is LNHDA and CDR2 SQIVND (reference sequence). With 6 bases removed from V and 2 bases from J, the gap between germline ends came to 11 bases. The CDR3 extends over 14 amino acids. The CDR3 DNA is TGTGCCAGTAGCGGAGGGGACGCCTACAATGAGCAGTTCTTC. Translation: CASSGGDAYNEQFF.

The genes are TRBV6-5 and TRBJ1-5, with 7 nucleotides matching TRBD1. The J segment lost 4 bases and the V segment lost 6 bases, leaving 9 bases of the junction unmatched. This CDR3 region has 15 residues. Germline V gene lookup returns CDR1 MNHEY and CDR2 SVGAGI. This CDR3 is CASRMTGLSNQPQHF. CDR3 nucleotide sequence: TGTGCCAGCAGAATGACAGGGTTATCTAATCAGCCCCAGCATTTT.

This clone is a singleton in its sample. The chain employs TRBV11-2 and TRBJ1-1; 8 bases are shared with TRBD1. The junction had 2 bases not matched to a gene; V was cut back by 5 bases and J by 0 bases. This CDR3 contains 14 residues. Germline V gene lookup returns CDR1 SGHAT and CDR2 FQNNGV. CDR3 nucleotide sequence: TGTGCCAGCAGCCAGGACAGGGTGAACACTGAAGCTTTCTTT. Its protein product is CASSQDRVNTEAFF.

CDR3 amino acids: CASSQEWSAYYGYTF. The CDR3 DNA reads as TGTGCCAGCAGCCAAGAATGGTCAGCTTACTATGGCTACACCTTC. The chain employs TRBV3-1 (or the pseudogene TRBV3-2) and TRBJ1-2; D is uncertain. The CDR3 has 15 residues. V was cut by 0 bases and J by 3 bases, with 11 bases left in between. Germline lookup yields CDR1 LGHDT and CDR2 YNNKEL (reference sequence).

In DNA, the CDR3 is TGTGCCAGCAGCAGGGATTACTACGAGCAGTACTTC. Translation: CASSRDYYEQYF. The chain couples TRBV7-9 to TRBJ2-7, with unresolved D. V lost 5 bases, J lost 3 bases, and 8 bases lay in between. CDR3 length: 12 amino acids. Germline CDR1 reads SEHNR; CDR2 reads FQNEAQ (reference sequence).

CDR3 coding DNA: TGTGCCAGCAGCCGTAGGTTCCAAGAGACCCAGTACTTC. Its protein product is CASSRRFQETQYF. The chain links TRBV3-1 (or the pseudogene TRBV3-2) to TRBJ2-5; D unresolved. Germline CDR1 LGHDT, CDR2 YNNKEL (reference sequence). Trimming cost V 4 bases and J 1 base, with 7 bases left between them. The CDR3 is 13 amino acids.

The V and J genes are TRBV5-8 and TRBJ2-7; D ambiguous. CDR3 length equals 12 residues. Trimming shortened V by 4 bases and J by 5 bases, and 10 bases separated the two germline ends. Germline CDR1 is SGHTS and CDR2 is YDEGEE. CDR3: CASSLVPHEQYF. The CDR3 DNA is TGTGCCAGCAGCCTTGTCCCCCACGAGCAGTACTTC.

The rearrangement links TRBV5-4 to TRBJ2-7; 8 nucleotides match TRBD1. The CDR3 has 15 amino acids. V lost 5 bases to trimming and J lost 5 bases; unmatched junction nucleotides: 12. Per the germline V gene, CDR1 is SGHNT and CDR2 is YYREEE (reference sequence). CDR3 coding DNA: TGTGCCAGCAGTAGGGCAGGGGGCGGGCTCGACGAGCAGTACTTC. Translating gives CASSRAGGGLDEQYF.

The chain has TRBV7-9 and TRBJ1-1; possible D gene TRBD1, 5 bases. The CDR3 has 12 residues. Germline CDR1 and CDR2: SEHNR and FQNEAQ (reference sequence). Trimming pared 1 base from V and 10 bases from J, leaving 10 bases between. DNA of the CDR3: TGTGCCAGCAGCTTAGTTGGACATAGAGCTTTCTTT. Its translation: CASSLVGHRAFF. The whole variable domain, remainder taken from reference TRBV7-9 and TRBJ1-1, is DTGVSQNPRHKITKRGQNVTFRCDPISEHNRLYWYRQTLGQGPEFLTYFQNEAQLEKSRLLSDRFSAERPKGSFSTLEIQRTEQGDSAMYLCASSLVGHRAFFGQGTRLTVV.

The chain recombines TRBV20-1 with TRBJ1-3; D gene uncertain. The germline gives CDR1 DFQATT, CDR2 SNEGSKA (reference sequence). V was pared by 3 bases and J by 0 bases, with 6 bases between. This CDR3 is 13 amino acids long. The CDR3 nucleotides are TGCAGTGCTAGTCAAAGCTCTGGAAACACCATATATTTT. It translates to CSASQSSGNTIYF.

The gene calls are TRBV18 and TRBJ1-5; maybe TRBD1 (6 bases). Germline V gene lookup returns CDR1 KGHSH and CDR2 LQKENI. This CDR3 has 15 residues. Trimming pared 4 bases from V and 5 bases from J, leaving 15 bases between. The CDR3 here is CASSLDTGTHQPQHF. The DNA of the CDR3 is TGTGCCAGCTCACTCGACACAGGGACCCATCAGCCCCAGCATTTT.

This clone was observed a handful of times. This rearrangement joins TRBV25-1 to TRBJ2-5, with D uncertain. V was clipped by 3 bases and J by 0 bases, with 8 bases between them. Germline V gives CDR1 MGHDK, CDR2 SYGVNS. This CDR3 region has 14 residues. The CDR3 spells CASSDRSYQETQYF. The CDR3 nucleotides are TGTGCCAGCAGTGACAGATCTTACCAAGAGACCCAGTACTTC.